The clone carrying this T cell receptor (beta chain) appeared once. Its target is unknown. Sequencing used immunoSEQ multiplex PCR; TCRdb keeps in-frame clones, though not all of them. The table shows more than 150,000 clones, with 85% to 95% occurring only once. The entry originates in a study of T cell responses to AZD1222 COVID-19 vaccine. Study-wide background: Second doses were pooled across both intervals (about 4 or about 12 weeks).

Study-wide points: The study identified only five to seven AZD1222 recipients as seropositive at baseline. Clonal diversity was possibly underestimated; the donors were predominantly white British and more often female.

The CDR3 is 16 amino acids. The germline V gene has CDR1 KGHSH and CDR2 LQKENI. V was pared by 3 bases and J by 4 bases, with 18 bases between. The TCR originated in an adult in good health. The sample in question was peripheral blood, obtained on day 0 of AZD1222 vaccination. The rearrangement joins TRBV18 to TRBJ1-2, with D hard to call. The CDR3 here is CASSPQDLRSSYGYTF. CDR3 DNA sequence: TGTGCCAGCTCACCTCAAGACCTCCGCTCTTCCTATGGCTACACCTTC.